This T cell receptor beta chain came from a study of T cell responses to AZD1222 COVID-19 vaccine. Across the whole study: Second doses were pooled across both intervals (about 4 or about 12 weeks). General study findings and limits: Repertoires were sampled only after the peak T cell response. Seropositive AZD1222 recipients at baseline numbered only five or six. Most donors were white British, females outnumbered males, and clonal diversity was possibly underestimated.

Sequencing used immunoSEQ multiplex PCR; TCRdb keeps in-frame clones, though not all of them. The sample lists 120,000 or so clones; about 90% were seen once. In regard to this clone: What it binds is unknown.

Germline CDR1 and CDR2: SGHAT and FQNNGV. V lost 1 base to trimming and J lost 4 bases, with 10 bases between them. CDR3 length equals 14 residues. The chain uses TRBV11-2 and TRBJ1-1, with D hard to call. Sequenced material: peripheral blood, taken on day 0 of AZD1222 vaccination. The sequence was collected from an adult in good health. The CDR3 nucleotides are TGTGCCAGCAGCTTAGTCACGGTGGCCACTGAAGCTTTCTTT. Translated, it gives CASSLVTVATEAFF.